Given below is one TCR beta chain in context. This specimen comes from a study of T cell changes during pregnancy in multiple sclerosis. TCRdb keeps only in-frame clones here, not all; method: immunoSEQ multiplex PCR. The repertoire holds some 130,000 clones, about 96% seen once, with 0.4% to 0.5% in the top ten. From germline, CDR1 is SEHNR and CDR2 FQNEAQ (reference sequence). CDR3 length equals 16 residues. Trimming at V came to 1 base and at J to 2 bases, leaving 6 bases not matched to a gene. The receptor was derived from a female donor with multiple sclerosis, enrolled in a pregnancy study. The sample consisted of peripheral blood, taken after pregnancy. The gene calls are TRBV7-9 and TRBJ2-5; TRBD2 matches at 8 bases. Written as DNA, the CDR3 is TGTGCCAGCAGCTTAGATTGGCGGGAGGCACAAGAGACCCAGTACTTC. Translation gives CASSLDWREAQETQYF.